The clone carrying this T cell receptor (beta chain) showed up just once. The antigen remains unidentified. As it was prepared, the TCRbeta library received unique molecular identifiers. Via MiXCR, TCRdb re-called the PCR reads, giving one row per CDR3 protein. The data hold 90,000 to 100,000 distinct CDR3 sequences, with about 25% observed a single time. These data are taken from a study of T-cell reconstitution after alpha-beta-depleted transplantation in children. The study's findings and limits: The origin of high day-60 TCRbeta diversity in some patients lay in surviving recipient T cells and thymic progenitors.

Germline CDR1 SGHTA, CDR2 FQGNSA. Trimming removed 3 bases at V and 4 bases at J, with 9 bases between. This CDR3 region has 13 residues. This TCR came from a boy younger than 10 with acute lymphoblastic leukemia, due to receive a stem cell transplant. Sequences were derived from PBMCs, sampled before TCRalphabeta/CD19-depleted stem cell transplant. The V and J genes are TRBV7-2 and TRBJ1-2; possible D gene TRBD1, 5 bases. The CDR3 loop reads CASSFDGGYGYTF. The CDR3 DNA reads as TGTGCCAGCAGCTTTGACGGGGGCTATGGCTACACCTTC.